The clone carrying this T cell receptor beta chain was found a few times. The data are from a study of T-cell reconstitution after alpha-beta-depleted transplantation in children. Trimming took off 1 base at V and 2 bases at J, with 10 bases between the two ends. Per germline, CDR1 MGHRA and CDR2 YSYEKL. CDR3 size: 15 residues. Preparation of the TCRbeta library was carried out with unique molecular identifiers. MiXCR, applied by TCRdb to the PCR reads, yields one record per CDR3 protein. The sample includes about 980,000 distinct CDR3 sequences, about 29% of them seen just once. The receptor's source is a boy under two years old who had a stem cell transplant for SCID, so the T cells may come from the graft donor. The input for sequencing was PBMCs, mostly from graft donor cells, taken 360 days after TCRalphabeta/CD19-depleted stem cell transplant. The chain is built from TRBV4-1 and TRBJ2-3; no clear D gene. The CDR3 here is CASSQGWGVTDTQYF. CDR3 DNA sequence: TGCGCCAGCAGCCAAGGGTGGGGTGTCACAGATACGCAGTATTTT.